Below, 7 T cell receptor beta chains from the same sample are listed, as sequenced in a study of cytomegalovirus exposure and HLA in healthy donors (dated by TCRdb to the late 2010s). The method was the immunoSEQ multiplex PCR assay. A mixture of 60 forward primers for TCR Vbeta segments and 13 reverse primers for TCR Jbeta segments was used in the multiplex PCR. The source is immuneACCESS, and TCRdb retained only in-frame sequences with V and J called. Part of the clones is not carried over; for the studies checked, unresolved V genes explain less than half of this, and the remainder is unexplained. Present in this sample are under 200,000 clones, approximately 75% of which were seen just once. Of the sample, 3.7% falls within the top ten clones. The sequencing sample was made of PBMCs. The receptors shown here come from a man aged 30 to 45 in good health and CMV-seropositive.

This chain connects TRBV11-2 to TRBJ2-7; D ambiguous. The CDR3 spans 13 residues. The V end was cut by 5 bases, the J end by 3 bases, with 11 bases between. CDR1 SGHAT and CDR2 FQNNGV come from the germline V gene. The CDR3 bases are TGTGCCAGCAGCCCTCGTGAGTACTACGAGCAGTACTTC. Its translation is CASSPREYYEQYF.

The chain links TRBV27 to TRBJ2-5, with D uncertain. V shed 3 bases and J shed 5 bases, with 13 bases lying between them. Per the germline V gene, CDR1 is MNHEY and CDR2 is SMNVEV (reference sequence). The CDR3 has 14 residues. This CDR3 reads CASSLQVPSETQYF. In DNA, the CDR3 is TGTGCCAGCAGTTTGCAGGTTCCTTCCGAGACCCAGTACTTC.

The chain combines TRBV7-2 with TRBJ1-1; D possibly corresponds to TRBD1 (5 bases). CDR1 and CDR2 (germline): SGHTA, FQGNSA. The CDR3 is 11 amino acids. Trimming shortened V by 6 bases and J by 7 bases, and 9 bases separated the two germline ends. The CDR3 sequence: CASRGDSEAFF. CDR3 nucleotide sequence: TGTGCCAGCAGAGGAGACAGTGAAGCTTTCTTT.

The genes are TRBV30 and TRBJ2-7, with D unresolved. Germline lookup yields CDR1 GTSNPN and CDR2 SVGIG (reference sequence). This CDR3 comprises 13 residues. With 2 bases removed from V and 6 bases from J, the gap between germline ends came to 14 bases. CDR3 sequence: CAWSTTLVSEQYF. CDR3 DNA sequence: TGTGCCTGGAGTACGACTTTGGTAAGCGAGCAGTACTTC.

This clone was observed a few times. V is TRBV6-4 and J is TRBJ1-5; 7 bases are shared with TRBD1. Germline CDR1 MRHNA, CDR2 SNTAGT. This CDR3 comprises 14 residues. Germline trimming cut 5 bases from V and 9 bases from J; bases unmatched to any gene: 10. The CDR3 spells CASSPGTDSPPQHF. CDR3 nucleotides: TGTGCCAGCAGTCCCGGGACAGACTCCCCGCCCCAGCATTTT.

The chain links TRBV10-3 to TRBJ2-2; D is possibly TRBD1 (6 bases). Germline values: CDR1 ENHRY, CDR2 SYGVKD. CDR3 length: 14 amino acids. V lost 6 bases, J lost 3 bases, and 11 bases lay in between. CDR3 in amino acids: CAISPTGYTGELFF. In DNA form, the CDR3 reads TGTGCCATCAGCCCTACAGGGTACACCGGGGAGCTGTTTTTT.

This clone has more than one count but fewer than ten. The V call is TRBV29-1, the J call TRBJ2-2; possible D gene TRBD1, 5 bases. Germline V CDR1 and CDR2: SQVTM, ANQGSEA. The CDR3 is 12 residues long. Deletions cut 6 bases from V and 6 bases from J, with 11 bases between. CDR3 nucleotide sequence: TGCAGCGTCAGGGTTGTATCCGGGGAGCTGTTTTTT. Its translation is CSVRVVSGELFF.